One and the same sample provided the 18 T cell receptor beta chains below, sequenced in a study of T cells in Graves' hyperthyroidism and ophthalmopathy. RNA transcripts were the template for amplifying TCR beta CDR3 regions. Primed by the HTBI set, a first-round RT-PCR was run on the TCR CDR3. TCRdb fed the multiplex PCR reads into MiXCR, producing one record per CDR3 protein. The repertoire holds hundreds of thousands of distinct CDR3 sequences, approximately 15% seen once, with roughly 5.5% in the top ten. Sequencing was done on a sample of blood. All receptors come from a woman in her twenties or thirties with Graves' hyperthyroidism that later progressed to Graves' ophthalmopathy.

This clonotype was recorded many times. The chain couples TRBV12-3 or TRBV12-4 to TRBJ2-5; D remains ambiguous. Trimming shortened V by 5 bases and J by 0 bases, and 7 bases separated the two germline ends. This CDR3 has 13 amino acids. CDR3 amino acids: CASSLGHQETQYF. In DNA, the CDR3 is TGTGCCAGCAGTCTTGGACACCAAGAGACCCAGTACTTC.

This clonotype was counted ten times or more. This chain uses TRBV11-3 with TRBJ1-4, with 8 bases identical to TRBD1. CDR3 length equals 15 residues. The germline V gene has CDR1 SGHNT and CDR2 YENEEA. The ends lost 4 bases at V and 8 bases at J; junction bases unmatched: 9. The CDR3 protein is CASSSIGQGWEKLFF. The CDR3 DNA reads TGTGCCAGCAGCTCGATTGGACAGGGCTGGGAAAAACTGTTTTTT.

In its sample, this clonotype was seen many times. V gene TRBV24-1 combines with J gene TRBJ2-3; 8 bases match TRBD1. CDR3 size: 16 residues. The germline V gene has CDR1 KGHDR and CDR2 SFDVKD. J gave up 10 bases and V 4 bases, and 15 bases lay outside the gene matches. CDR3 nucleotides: TGTGCCACCAGTGACCGGAACAGGGGGTTAGGAAGGTCGCAGTATTTT. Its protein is CATSDRNRGLGRSQYF.

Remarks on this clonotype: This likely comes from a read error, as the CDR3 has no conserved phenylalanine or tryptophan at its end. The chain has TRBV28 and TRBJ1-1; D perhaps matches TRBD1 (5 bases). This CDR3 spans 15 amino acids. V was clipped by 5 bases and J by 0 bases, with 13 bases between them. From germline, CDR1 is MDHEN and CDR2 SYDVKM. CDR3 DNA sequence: TGTGCCAGCAGTGCCGCCGACAGTATGAACACTGAAGCTTTCCTT. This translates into CASSAADSMNTEAFL.

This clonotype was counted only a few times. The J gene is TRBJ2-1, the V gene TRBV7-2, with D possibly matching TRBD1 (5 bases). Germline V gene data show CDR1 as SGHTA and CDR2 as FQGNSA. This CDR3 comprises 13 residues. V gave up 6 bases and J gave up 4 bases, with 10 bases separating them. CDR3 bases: TGTGCCAGCAGACCGACAGAATACAATGAGCAGTTCTTC. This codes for CASRPTEYNEQFF.

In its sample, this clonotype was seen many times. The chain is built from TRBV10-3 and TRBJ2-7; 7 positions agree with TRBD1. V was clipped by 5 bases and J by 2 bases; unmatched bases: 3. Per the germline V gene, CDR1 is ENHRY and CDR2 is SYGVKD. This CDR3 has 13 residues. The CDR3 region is CAISTGTAYEQYF. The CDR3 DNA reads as TGTGCCATCAGTACCGGGACAGCCTACGAGCAGTACTTC.

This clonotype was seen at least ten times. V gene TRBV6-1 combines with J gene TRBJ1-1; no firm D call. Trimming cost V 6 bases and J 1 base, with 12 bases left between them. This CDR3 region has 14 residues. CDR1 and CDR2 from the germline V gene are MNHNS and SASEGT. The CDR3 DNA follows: TGTGCCAGCAGCCCCGGGGAGACGAACACTGAAGCTTTCTTT. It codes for CASSPGETNTEAFF.

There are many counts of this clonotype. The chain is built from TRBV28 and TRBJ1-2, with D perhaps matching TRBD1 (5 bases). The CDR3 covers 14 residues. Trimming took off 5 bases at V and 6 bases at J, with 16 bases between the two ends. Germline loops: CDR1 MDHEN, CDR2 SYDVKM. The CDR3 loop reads CASSTPGRDDGYTF. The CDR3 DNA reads TGTGCCAGCAGTACCCCAGGCAGGGATGATGGCTACACCTTC.

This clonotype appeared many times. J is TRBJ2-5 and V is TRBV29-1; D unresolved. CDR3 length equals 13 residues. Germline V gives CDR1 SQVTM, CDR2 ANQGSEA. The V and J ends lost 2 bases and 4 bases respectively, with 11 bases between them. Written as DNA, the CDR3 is TGCAGCGTTGAACCAAATTCAGGAGAGACCCAGTACTTC. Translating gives CSVEPNSGETQYF.

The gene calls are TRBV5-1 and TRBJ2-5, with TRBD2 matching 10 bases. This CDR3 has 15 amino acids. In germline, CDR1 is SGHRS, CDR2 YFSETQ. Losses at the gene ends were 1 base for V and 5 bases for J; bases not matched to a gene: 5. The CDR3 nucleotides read TGCGCCAGCAGCTTGTTAGCGGGAGGCTCTGAGACCCAGTACTTC. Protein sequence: CASSLLAGGSETQYF.

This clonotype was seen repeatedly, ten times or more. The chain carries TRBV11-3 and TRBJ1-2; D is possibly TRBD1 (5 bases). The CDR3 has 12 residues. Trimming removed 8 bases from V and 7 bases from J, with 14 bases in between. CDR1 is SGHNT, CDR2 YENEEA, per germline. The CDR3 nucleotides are TGTGCCAGCTCGGGGCAGTATAGTGGCTACACCTTC. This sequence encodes CASSGQYSGYTF.

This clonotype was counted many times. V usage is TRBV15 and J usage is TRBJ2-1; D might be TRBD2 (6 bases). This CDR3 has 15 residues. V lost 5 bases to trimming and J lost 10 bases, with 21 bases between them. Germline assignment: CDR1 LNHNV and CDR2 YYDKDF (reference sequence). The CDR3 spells CATSGRRDSLREQFF. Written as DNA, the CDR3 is TGTGCCACCAGCGGAAGGCGGGACTCCCTACGGGAGCAGTTCTTC.

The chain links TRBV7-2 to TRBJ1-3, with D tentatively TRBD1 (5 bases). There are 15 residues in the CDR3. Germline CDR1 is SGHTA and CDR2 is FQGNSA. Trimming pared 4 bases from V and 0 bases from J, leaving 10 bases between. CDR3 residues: CASSSGPNSGNTIYF. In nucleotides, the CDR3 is TGTGCCAGCAGCTCAGGGCCTAACTCTGGAAACACCATATATTTT. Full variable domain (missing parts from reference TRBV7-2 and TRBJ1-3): GAGVSQSPSNKVTEKGKDVELRCDPISGHTALYWYRQSLGQGLEFLIYFQGNSAPDKSGLPSDRFSAERTGGSVSTLTIQRTQQEDSAVYLCASSSGPNSGNTIYFGEGSWLTVV.

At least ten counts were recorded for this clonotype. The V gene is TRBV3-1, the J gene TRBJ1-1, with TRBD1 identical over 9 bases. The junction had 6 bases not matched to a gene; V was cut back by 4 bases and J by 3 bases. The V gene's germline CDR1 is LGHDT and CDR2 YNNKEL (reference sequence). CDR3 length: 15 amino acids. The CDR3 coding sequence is TGTGCCAGCAGCCTTCGACAGGGGGGTTACACTGAAGCTTTCTTT. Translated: CASSLRQGGYTEAFF. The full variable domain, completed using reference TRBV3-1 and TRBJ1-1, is DTAVSQTPKYLVTQMGNDKSIKCEQNLGHDTMYWYKQDSKKFLKIMFSYNNKELIINETVPNRFSPKSPDKAHLNLHINSLELGDSAVYFCASSLRQGGYTEAFFGQGTRLTVV.

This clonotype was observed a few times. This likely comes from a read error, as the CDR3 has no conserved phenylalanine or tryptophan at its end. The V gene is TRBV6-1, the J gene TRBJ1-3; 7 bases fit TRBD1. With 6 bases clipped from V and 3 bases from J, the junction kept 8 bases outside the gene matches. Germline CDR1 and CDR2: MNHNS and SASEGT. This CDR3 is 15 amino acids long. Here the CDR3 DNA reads TGTGCCAGCAGGAGGCCAGGGGGATTTGGAAACACCATATATGTT. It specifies CASRRPGGFGNTIYV.

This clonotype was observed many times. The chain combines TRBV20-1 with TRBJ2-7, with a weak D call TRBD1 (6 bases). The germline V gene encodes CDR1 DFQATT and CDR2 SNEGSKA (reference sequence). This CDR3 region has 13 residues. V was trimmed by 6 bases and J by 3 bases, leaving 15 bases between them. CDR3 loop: CSAERTGHYEQYF. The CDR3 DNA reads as TGCAGTGCAGAGAGGACGGGACACTACGAGCAGTACTTC.

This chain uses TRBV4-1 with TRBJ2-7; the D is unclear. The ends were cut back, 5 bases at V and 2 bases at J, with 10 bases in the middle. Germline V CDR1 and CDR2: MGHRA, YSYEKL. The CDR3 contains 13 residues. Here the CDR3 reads CASSRNPTYEQYF. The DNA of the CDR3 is TGCGCCAGCAGCAGGAACCCAACCTACGAGCAGTACTTC.

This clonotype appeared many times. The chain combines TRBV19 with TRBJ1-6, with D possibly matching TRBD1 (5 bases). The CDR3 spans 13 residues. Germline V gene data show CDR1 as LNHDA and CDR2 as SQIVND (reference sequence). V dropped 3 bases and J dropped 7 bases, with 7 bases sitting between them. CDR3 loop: CASSMGGNSPLHF. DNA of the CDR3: TGTGCCAGTAGTATGGGGGGGAATTCACCCCTCCACTTT.